The text below deals with one T cell receptor beta chain. Its antigen is not known. The J segment lost 0 bases and the V segment lost 4 bases, leaving 4 bases of the junction unmatched. CDR1 and CDR2 (germline): SGDLS, YYNGEE. The CDR3 spans 16 residues. The entry originates in a study of T cells after yellow fever vaccination. Looking at the study overall: Fractions containing few cells were prepared with SMART-Seq v4 Ultra Low Input.

Findings of the study overall: Detected again after the booster were most primary-vaccination clones, at about 96% CD4 and approximately 85% CD8.

The TCR cDNA carried a universal primer site and UMIs from 5'RACE template switching. TCRdb reprocessed the 5' RACE reads with MiXCR, giving one entry per CDR3 protein. The sample lists 300,000 to 400,000 distinct CDR3 sequences, 8.5% to 9% occurring once. Sample: PBMCs, taken on the day of the first yellow fever vaccination. The TCR was taken from a man aged 18-30 years who received the YFV17D yellow fever vaccine. The rearrangement links TRBV9 to TRBJ2-3; 11 bases fit TRBD2. CDR3 loop: CASSSGTSGSTDTQYF. The CDR3 region has the DNA TGTGCCAGCAGCTCAGGGACTAGCGGAAGCACAGATACGCAGTATTTT. Using reference TRBV9 and TRBJ2-3 for the parts outside the CDR3, the full variable domain is DSGVTQTPKHLITATGQRVTLRCSPRSGDLSVYWYQQSLDQGLQFLIQYYNGEERAKGNILERFSAQQFPDLHSELNLSSLELGDSALYFCASSSGTSGSTDTQYFGPGTRLTVL.